The TCR beta chain under discussion was sequenced for a study of response to subunit inactivated influenza vaccine. Study conclusions and caveats: Authors suggested few new T cells are recruited by each seasonal influenza vaccination.

Each CDR3 protein is one row after TCRdb ran MiXCR on the RT-PCR reads. The data contain hundreds of thousands of distinct CDR3 sequences, over 9.5% of them singletons. This clonotype was seen repeatedly, ten times or more. The antigen is undetermined. The CDR3 runs 16 residues. Germline CDR1 reads ENHRY; CDR2 reads SYGVKD. V was pared by 2 bases and J by 4 bases, with 16 bases between. This TCR was sampled from a man aged 50-59 years who received an inactivated influenza vaccine. Specimen: PBMCs from blood, collected on the day of vaccination. The J gene is TRBJ2-3, the V gene TRBV10-3; the D gene is possibly TRBD2 (5 bases). Here the CDR3 reads CAISEPKVGKPDTQYF. CDR3 bases: TGTGCCATCAGTGAGCCGAAGGTCGGGAAACCAGATACGCAGTATTTT.